This TCR beta chain derives from a study of blood T cell repertoires in COVID-19. Study background: From T cells, B-cell-depleted T cells, or PBMCs came the material, which was cDNA or gDNA.

Per germline, CDR1 GTSNPN and CDR2 SVGIG (reference sequence). CDR3 size: 15 residues. Trimming left V 8 bases short and J 4 bases short, with 20 bases between. Data came from immunoSEQ multiplex PCR; TCRdb stores just in-frame clones and leaves some out. Of approximately 30,000 clones listed, about 80% were seen once; the top ten hold around a sixth. V is TRBV30 and J is TRBJ2-2; tentatively, D is TRBD1 (6 bases). Input material: peripheral blood. The TCR comes from a man between 65 and 80 years old with active COVID-19. CDR3 loop: CARGPNRAGTGELFF. The DNA of the CDR3 is TGTGCCCGGGGTCCCAACAGGGCGGGCACCGGGGAGCTGTTTTTT.